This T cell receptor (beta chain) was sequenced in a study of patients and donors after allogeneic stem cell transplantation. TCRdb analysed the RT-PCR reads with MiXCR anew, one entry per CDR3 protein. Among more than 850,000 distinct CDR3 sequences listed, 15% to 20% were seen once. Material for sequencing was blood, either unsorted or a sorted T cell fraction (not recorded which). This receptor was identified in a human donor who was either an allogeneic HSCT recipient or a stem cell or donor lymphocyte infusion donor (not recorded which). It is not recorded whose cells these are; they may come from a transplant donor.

CDR3 DNA sequence: TGCGCCAGCAGCTTGGAAATGCAGGGGACGGGGGAGACCCAGTACTTC. Its protein is CASSLEMQGTGETQYF. This sequence joins TRBV5-1 and TRBJ2-5; a weak D match, TRBD1 (6 bases). The CDR3 extends over 16 amino acids. Germline V CDR1 and CDR2: SGHRS, YFSETQ. V lost 0 bases, J lost 5 bases, and 17 bases lay in between. Full variable domain (outside the CDR3, taken from reference TRBV5-1 and TRBJ2-5): KAGVTQTPRYLIKTRGQQVTLSCSPISGHRSVSWYQQTPGQGLQFLFEYFSETQRNKGNFPGRFSGRQFSNSRSEMNVSTLELGDSALYLCASSLEMQGTGETQYFGPGTRLLVL.